Shown below are 30 T cell receptor beta chains from a single sample sequenced in a study of breast tumors, draining lymph nodes, adjacent tissues. Samples came from axillary lymph nodes draining the breast cancer. In TCRdb, the multiplex PCR reads were re-called with MiXCR into one record per CDR3 protein. Counted here are about 110,000 distinct CDR3 sequences, 30% occurring once; the ten biggest clones make up 5.5% to 6%. The sequenced sample consisted of axillary lymph node tissue. The receptors originated from a female donor with breast cancer. Some clones in this sample may be carry-over from other donors' samples.

The CDR3 sequence is CASSTGTSGYLTQYF. The CDR3 DNA is TGTGCCAGCAGCACCGGGACTAGCGGTTATCTTACGCAGTATTTT. The rearrangement joins TRBV7-3 to TRBJ2-3; 11 bases are shared with TRBD2. J was trimmed by 8 bases and V by 5 bases; bases with no gene match: 9. This CDR3 is 15 amino acids long. CDR1 and CDR2 (germline): SGHTA, FQGTGA.

This chain uses TRBV4-1 with TRBJ2-7, with 8 bases identical to TRBD1. Germline V gene data show CDR1 as MGHRA and CDR2 as YSYEKL. Trimming removed 0 bases from V and 2 bases from J; junction bases left unmatched: 6. This CDR3 comprises 16 residues. The CDR3 sequence is CASSQDEGQGAYEQYF. For the CDR3, the DNA is TGCGCCAGCAGCCAAGATGAAGGACAGGGAGCCTACGAGCAGTACTTC.

This chain connects TRBV12-3 or TRBV12-4 to TRBJ2-4, with D maybe TRBD1 (6 bases). CDR3 length: 19 amino acids. V was cut by 5 bases and J by 8 bases, with 31 bases left in between. CDR3 DNA sequence: TGTGCCAGCAGTCACCCCCCGGGACAACCCACCGGGGACGCAGACATTCAGTACTTC. Translation: CASSHPPGQPTGDADIQYF.

This clonotype has ten or more counts. This chain links TRBV4-3 with TRBJ1-2, with D unclear. Deletions cut 0 bases from V and 3 bases from J, with 8 bases between. Per germline, CDR1 LGHNA and CDR2 YSLEER. CDR3 length: 14 residues. In DNA form, the CDR3 reads TGCGCCAGCAGCCAAGAACGGGGTCACTATGGCTACACCTTC. Translated, it gives CASSQERGHYGYTF.

This clonotype was recorded at least ten times. V is TRBV29-1 and J is TRBJ2-2; D is possibly TRBD1 (6 bases). The CDR3 extends over 14 amino acids. Germline values: CDR1 SQVTM, CDR2 ANQGSEA. The V end lost 4 bases, the J end lost 3 bases, and 12 bases lay between the germline ends. CDR3 amino acids: CSVGGGLDTGELFF. The CDR3 nucleotides read TGCAGCGTTGGTGGGGGCTTGGACACCGGGGAGCTGTTTTTT.

This clonotype has ten or more counts. V and J are TRBV3-1 and TRBJ1-2, with D possibly being TRBD1 (6 bases). The CDR3 runs 15 residues. Looked up from germline, CDR1 is LGHDT and CDR2 is YNNKEL (reference sequence). Trimming removed 2 bases from V and 7 bases from J, with 17 bases in between. The CDR3 loop reads CASSQKGGTRGGYTF. For the CDR3, the DNA is TGTGCCAGCAGCCAAAAGGGCGGGACCAGGGGTGGCTACACCTTC.

This clonotype showed up many times. The rearrangement joins TRBV27 to TRBJ1-6; TRBD1 matches 7 bases. Germline CDR1 MNHEY, CDR2 SMNVEV (reference sequence). V dropped 3 bases and J dropped 7; count of bases not matched to a gene: 6. The length of the CDR3 is 15 residues. CDR3 nucleotides: TGTGCCAGCAGTTTTTCTCCACAGGGGAATTCACCCCTCCACTTT. Amino acids: CASSFSPQGNSPLHF.

There are many counts of this clonotype. The V and J genes are TRBV7-3 and TRBJ2-1; 9 bases map to TRBD1. Germline V gene data show CDR1 as SGHTA and CDR2 as FQGTGA. The CDR3 runs 16 residues. Trimming cost V 3 bases and J 2 bases; bases outside gene matches: 5. In DNA form, the CDR3 reads TGTGCCAGCAGCTTGGCCGGGACAGGGACCTACAATGAGCAGTTCTTC. As protein: CASSLAGTGTYNEQFF.

This clonotype appeared many times. This sequence may be a read error, since a much larger clone differs from it by one base. The V gene is TRBV7-2, the J gene TRBJ1-2; D possibly corresponds to TRBD1 (5 bases). Germline V gives CDR1 SGHTA, CDR2 FQGNSA. The CDR3 consists of 15 residues. CDR3 amino acids: CASILVAGGDYGYPF. The CDR3 DNA follows: TGTGCCAGCATCCTAGTCGCCGGGGGAGACTATGGCTACCCCTTC.

This clonotype was observed at least ten times. V gene TRBV5-1 combines with J gene TRBJ2-7; 9 nucleotides agree with TRBD2. V trimming: 0 bases; J trimming: 4 bases; junction bases outside the gene matches: 5. Germline CDR1 is SGHRS and CDR2 is YFSETQ. The CDR3 is 15 amino acids. The CDR3 protein is CASSLAPSGTYEQYF. CDR3 nucleotide sequence: TGCGCCAGCAGCTTGGCCCCTAGCGGGACTTACGAGCAGTACTTC.

This clonotype came up a few times. A clone one base away is much larger, so this may be a read error. The V and J genes are TRBV11-2 and TRBJ2-3; no definite D call. Germline CDR1 is SGHAT and CDR2 is FQNNGV. The CDR3 is made up of 17 amino acids. V lost 6 bases to trimming and J lost 0 bases, with 19 bases between them. The CDR3 spells CASRNPREARSTDTQYF. Written as DNA, the CDR3 is TGTGCCAGCAGGAATCCTAGAGAGGCGAGGAGCACAGATACGCAGTATTTT.

The V call is TRBV5-1, the J call TRBJ2-3; TRBD2 is a possible D gene (6 bases). The CDR3 contains 14 residues. The germline V gene has CDR1 SGHRS and CDR2 YFSETQ. V lost 0 bases, J lost 8 bases, and 13 bases lay in between. The CDR3 DNA follows: TGCGCCAGCAGCTTGGCAGGGACCGGGGGTACGCAGTATTTT. Protein sequence: CASSLAGTGGTQYF. The full variable domain, with the rest looked up from reference TRBV5-1 and TRBJ2-3, is KAGVTQTPRYLIKTRGQQVTLSCSPISGHRSVSWYQQTPGQGLQFLFEYFSETQRNKGNFPGRFSGRQFSNSRSEMNVSTLELGDSALYLCASSLAGTGGTQYFGPGTRLTVL.

This chain connects TRBV11-2 to TRBJ2-5; D is perhaps TRBD2 (5 bases). Per the germline V gene, CDR1 is SGHAT and CDR2 is FQNNGV. CDR3 length: 16 amino acids. V was shortened by 4 bases and J by 5 bases, with 20 bases between the two germline ends. CDR3 coding DNA: TGTGCCAGCAGCTACCTTAGTGGGTCAGGAGGTGAGACCCAGTACTTC. This gives the protein CASSYLSGSGGETQYF.

This clonotype was picked up many times. A much larger clone differs from this one at a single base, so this may be a read error. This sequence joins TRBV2 and TRBJ2-1; possibly TRBD2 for D (5 bases). The germline CDR1 and CDR2 sequences are SNHLY and FYNNEI. The CDR3 spans 12 residues. Deletions cut 6 bases from V and 5 bases from J, with 8 bases between. CDR3 DNA sequence: TGTGCCAGCAGCGAGGGCAACAATGAGCAGTTCTTC. It is translated as CASSEGNNEQFF. Using reference TRBV2 and TRBJ2-1 for the parts outside the CDR3, the full variable domain is EPEVTQTPSHQVTQMGQEVILRCVPISNHLYFYWYRQILGQKVEFLVSFYNNEISEKSEIFDDQFSVERPDGSNFTLKIRSTKLEDSAMYFCASSEGNNEQFFGPGTRLTVL.

The chain is built from TRBV2 and TRBJ2-6; TRBD2 is a possible D gene (5 bases). CDR1 SNHLY and CDR2 FYNNEI come from the germline V gene. The ends were cut back, 6 bases at V and 0 bases at J, with 9 bases in the middle. The CDR3 has 15 amino acids. CDR3 protein: CASSGLSSGANVLTF. CDR3 sequence (DNA): TGTGCCAGCAGCGGACTGAGCTCTGGGGCCAACGTCCTGACTTTC.

The chain has TRBV2 and TRBJ2-1; D is perhaps TRBD1 (5 bases). V was cut by 8 bases and J by 3 bases, with 11 bases left in between. Germline CDR1 and CDR2: SNHLY and FYNNEI. CDR3 size: 13 residues. In nucleotides, the CDR3 is TGTGCCAGCGAGACAGTTGGCTACAATGAGCAGTTCTTC. It specifies CASETVGYNEQFF.

This clonotype has at least ten counts. This sequence joins TRBV20-1 and TRBJ1-3; TRBD1 might be the D (5 bases). The CDR3 contains 14 residues. Germline CDR1 reads DFQATT; CDR2 reads SNEGSKA (reference sequence). The germline V and J ends were trimmed by 2 bases and 0 bases, with 8 bases remaining between them. The CDR3 DNA is TGCAGTGCTAGACAGGGTCCCTCTGGAAACACCATATATTTT. Its translation: CSARQGPSGNTIYF.

This clonotype has a single count. The chain couples TRBV12-3 or TRBV12-4 to TRBJ2-7; D may be TRBD2 (7 bases). Trimming removed 2 bases from V and 4 bases from J, with 15 bases in between. CDR3 length: 15 residues. The CDR3 is CASSLKAGATYEQYF. The CDR3 DNA is TGTGCCAGCAGTTTAAAGGCGGGGGCCACGTACGAGCAGTACTTC.

The V call is TRBV2, the J call TRBJ2-5, with 8 bases aligning to TRBD1. Trimming took 8 bases from V and 5 from J; bases not matched to a gene: 7. Germline V gives CDR1 SNHLY, CDR2 FYNNEI. The length of the CDR3 is 13 residues. The DNA of the CDR3 is TGTGCCAGCGTCAGGGACAGGAGGGAGACCCAGTACTTC. Its translation is CASVRDRRETQYF.

There are many counts of this clonotype. The rearrangement uses TRBV5-1 and TRBJ2-6; D is ambiguous. From germline, CDR1 is SGHRS and CDR2 YFSETQ. The V end was cut by 5 bases, the J end by 1 base, with 7 bases between. The CDR3 is 14 residues long. The CDR3 loop reads CASRDASGANVLTF. In DNA, the CDR3 is TGCGCCAGCAGGGATGCATCTGGGGCCAACGTCCTGACTTTC.

Worth noting for this clonotype: The junction and the germline gene differ at one end; a read error may be behind it. The V gene is TRBV20-1, the J gene TRBJ2-3; TRBD1 matches at 8 bases. CDR1 and CDR2 from the germline V gene are DFQATT and SNEGSKA (reference sequence). CDR3 length: 16 residues. The CDR3: CSAREGTGPCTDTQCF. Here the CDR3 DNA reads TGCAGTGCTAGAGAGGGGACAGGACCCTGCACAGATACGCAGTGTTTT.

The table lists this clonotype with a count of one. The chain uses TRBV4-3 and TRBJ2-1; 7 bases agree with TRBD1. The germline gives CDR1 LGHNA, CDR2 YSLEER. The CDR3 sequence is 16 residues long. Losses at the gene ends were 1 base for V and 4 bases for J; bases not matched to a gene: 7. This chain's CDR3 is CASSQAGTELYNEQFF. CDR3 in DNA: TGCGCCAGCAGCCAAGCGGGGACAGAGCTTTACAATGAGCAGTTCTTC.

This clonotype was seen a handful of times. A clone one base away is much larger, so this may be a read error. The chain is built from TRBV6-1 and TRBJ2-3, with D tentatively TRBD2 (6 bases). Germline CDR1 is MNHNS and CDR2 is SASEGT. The V end was cut by 11 bases, the J end by 2 bases, with 20 bases between. The CDR3 consists of 15 residues. The CDR3 DNA is TGTGCCGCTACCCCCGGGAGACCTATCACAGATACGCAGTATTTT. Amino acid sequence: CAATPGRPITDTQYF.

This clonotype was seen at least ten times. The CDR3 sequence: CASRSSGNTIYF. CDR3 DNA sequence: TGTGCCAGCCGTTCCTCTGGAAACACCATATATTTT. The chain employs TRBV2 and TRBJ1-3; D gene ambiguous. CDR1 is SNHLY and CDR2 is FYNNEI in the germline V gene. This CDR3 has 12 residues. V lost 8 bases, J lost 0 bases, and 5 bases lay in between.

This clonotype was seen many times. The chain joins TRBV15 to TRBJ2-7, with D possibly being TRBD2 (6 bases). CDR1 is LNHNV and CDR2 is YYDKDF in the germline V gene (reference sequence). The CDR3 has 15 residues. V lost 1 base and J lost 3, with 13 bases in between. CDR3 DNA sequence: TGTGCCACCAGCAGAGGAGGGGACTTCTACTACGAGCAGTACTTC. Its translation is CATSRGGDFYYEQYF.

There are many counts of this clonotype. V and J are TRBV27 and TRBJ2-3; D is ambiguous. Trimming left V 7 bases short and J 0 bases short, with 14 bases between. Germline V gene sequence: CDR1 MNHEY, CDR2 SMNVEV (reference sequence). CDR3 length: 15 residues. The chain's CDR3 is CASISSWGSTDTQYF. The CDR3 DNA is TGTGCCAGCATCTCTAGTTGGGGTAGCACAGATACGCAGTATTTT.

This clonotype was observed many times. The chain has TRBV16 and TRBJ1-2, with no clear D. The V gene lost 6 bases and the J gene lost 4 bases, with 24 bases spanning the gap. From germline, CDR1 is KGHSY and CDR2 FQNENV. This CDR3 spans 17 amino acids. This chain's CDR3 is CASSSPQPGYRSYGYTF. The DNA for the CDR3 is TGTGCCAGCAGTTCCCCCCAGCCGGGCTATCGAAGCTATGGCTACACCTTC.

Here the CDR3 DNA reads TGTGCCAGCAGCGTAGAGGCAGGGTTTAATGAAAAACTGTTTTTT. Translating it yields CASSVEAGFNEKLFF. The chain employs TRBV9 and TRBJ1-4; tentatively, D is TRBD1 (5 bases). Trimming left V 0 bases short and J 4 bases short, with 10 bases between. CDR1 is SGDLS and CDR2 is YYNGEE in the germline V gene. The CDR3 is 15 amino acids.

The chain carries TRBV6-2 or TRBV6-3 and TRBJ1-1; perhaps TRBD1 as D (5 bases). CDR3 length equals 14 residues. The V gene lost 7 bases and the J gene lost 10 bases, with 22 bases spanning the gap. Germline-derived CDR1 and CDR2 are MNHEY and SVGEGT. CDR3 region: CASTQAGYPGGAFF. The CDR3 nucleotides are TGTGCCAGCACTCAGGCAGGGTATCCAGGAGGAGCTTTCTTT.

This clonotype was picked up many times. This may arise from a read error, as a much more abundant clone is one base away. The V call is TRBV6-5, the J call TRBJ2-7; no firm D call. Deletions cut 11 bases from V and 2 bases from J, with 4 bases between. CDR1 and CDR2 (germline): MNHEY, SVGAGI. CDR3 size: 9 residues. CDR3 in amino acids: CAPPYEQYF. In DNA, the CDR3 is TGTGCCCCCCCCTACGAGCAGTACTTC.